The sequence of this T cell receptor beta chain was determined in a study of regulatory T cells in long-lasting Graves disease. There are 14 residues in the CDR3. The V end was cut by 0 bases, the J end by 2 bases, with 7 bases between. The V gene's germline CDR1 is LNHNV and CDR2 YYDKDF (reference sequence). To make TCR beta libraries, researchers used iRepertoire HTBI primers and Arm-PCR of CDR3 regions. TCRdb used MiXCR to reprocess the multiplex PCR reads, holding one entry per CDR3 protein. The profile shows roughly 500,000 distinct CDR3 sequences, 12% of them singletons. This clonotype was detected a few times. As yet, its antigen is unknown. Findings of the study overall: Persistent disease preferred TRBV28, TRBJ1-2 and TRBJ2-5; new disease, TRBV20-1 and TRBJ2-1. Persistent Graves' patients showed a TCR diversity that was lower than that of newly diagnosed ones.

Time point: newly diagnosed GD, antithyroid drugs for less than 3 months. PBMCs provided the RNA from which the TCR library was made. These data also formed part of another study, on T cells in Graves' hyperthyroidism and ophthalmopathy.

This material consisted of peripheral blood mononuclear cells (PBMCs), taken at new diagnosis, from a patient treated with antithyroid drugs. The rearrangement links TRBV15 to TRBJ2-5, with D unclear. The receptor was isolated from a woman between 25 and 40 years old with Graves disease. CDR3 nucleotides: TGTGCCACCAGCAGAGATGGATTACAAGAGACCCAGTACTTC. Translating it yields CATSRDGLQETQYF.